The 14 T cell receptor beta chains listed next were all sequenced from one sample in a study of blood T cell repertoires in COVID-19. Some clones are missing from TCRdb's copy, which holds only in-frame ones; the method was immunoSEQ multiplex PCR. Of 400,000 or so clones in the sample, approximately 86% are singletons; the top ten hold around 3%. Material for sequencing was peripheral blood. These receptor sequences come from a human donor in a cohort sampled during active COVID-19.

J is TRBJ2-1 and V is TRBV28; tentative D call: TRBD1 (5 bases). Trimming took 3 bases from V and 8 from J, leaving 20 bases between them. The CDR3 sequence is 16 residues long. The germline gives CDR1 MDHEN, CDR2 SYDVKM. In nucleotides, the CDR3 is TGTGCCAGCAGTTTCGGTTTCGGCAATATAGGGGATGAGCAGTTCTTC. It specifies CASSFGFGNIGDEQFF.

The chain employs TRBV7-8 and TRBJ2-1, with D unresolved. V was cut by 5 bases and J by 5 bases, with 7 bases left in between. This CDR3 is built from 12 residues. CDR1 and CDR2 from the germline V gene are SGHVS and FQNEAQ. The CDR3 sequence is CASSAFNNEQFF. The CDR3 DNA follows: TGTGCCAGCAGCGCGTTTAACAATGAGCAGTTCTTC.

Only one count was recorded for this clone. The chain joins TRBV21-1 to TRBJ1-5; no DNA check was done on the table's D call, TRBD1. TRBV21-1 is described as a pseudogene. This CDR3 comprises 19 residues. CDR3 bases: TGTGCCAGCAGCAAAAGCGACAGGAGGAGTAAATATAGCAATCAGCCCCAGCATTTT. Residues: CASSKSDRRSKYSNQPQHF.

This clone was detected only once. The V gene is TRBV2, the J gene TRBJ1-2, with 12 bases lining up with TRBD1. This CDR3 is 14 amino acids long. The J segment lost 3 bases and the V segment lost 6 bases, leaving 2 bases of the junction unmatched. Germline values: CDR1 SNHLY, CDR2 FYNNEI. The CDR3 nucleotides are TGTGCCAGCAGCGGGACAGGGGGCTACTATGGCTACACCTTC. This translates into CASSGTGGYYGYTF.

The chain is built from TRBV5-4 and TRBJ1-1; 7 nucleotides agree with TRBD1. The CDR3 length is 13 residues. Trimming at V came to 2 bases and at J to 7 bases, leaving 5 bases not matched to a gene. Per germline, CDR1 SGHNT and CDR2 YYREEE (reference sequence). The CDR3 nucleotides are TGTGCCAGCAGCTTAGGACGGGACAGTGAAGCTTTCTTT. It specifies CASSLGRDSEAFF.

The V and J genes are TRBV7-3 and TRBJ2-6; D is ambiguous. Looked up from germline, CDR1 is SGHTA and CDR2 is FQGTGA. Deletions cut 5 bases from V and 4 bases from J, with 9 bases between. This CDR3 spans 14 amino acids. This CDR3 is CASSAARGANVLTF. In nucleotides, the CDR3 is TGTGCCAGCAGCGCTGCCAGGGGGGCCAACGTCCTGACTTTC.

The chain uses TRBV6-5 and TRBJ1-6; unclear D gene. The CDR3 runs to 15 residues. V dropped 10 bases and J dropped 1 base, with 14 bases sitting between them. Germline V gene data show CDR1 as MNHEY and CDR2 as SVGAGI. CDR3 protein: CATSPLGSYNSPLHF. CDR3 bases: TGTGCCACCTCACCCCTCGGGTCCTATAATTCACCCCTCCACTTT.

V and J are TRBV19 and TRBJ1-5, with D hard to call. Germline-derived CDR1 and CDR2 are LNHDA and SQIVND (reference sequence). The length of the CDR3 is 16 residues. Between the trimmed V and J ends, which lost 11 bases and 0 bases, there was a span of 20 bases. CDR3 in amino acids: CAGLSVITYSNQPQHF. The CDR3 region has the DNA TGTGCCGGACTTTCCGTTATTACGTATAGCAATCAGCCCCAGCATTTT.

V is TRBV13 and J is TRBJ2-4; TRBD1 matches 7 bases. V lost 4 bases and J lost 0; bases outside the gene matches: 3. The length of the CDR3 is 15 residues. Germline V gene sequence: CDR1 PRHDT, CDR2 FYEKMQ (reference sequence). The CDR3 sequence is CASSSYRGAKNIQYF. Written as DNA, the CDR3 is TGTGCCAGCAGCTCATACAGGGGAGCCAAAAACATTCAGTACTTC. Supplemented by reference TRBV13 and TRBJ2-4, the full variable domain reads AAGVIQSPRHLIKEKRETATLKCYPIPRHDTVYWYQQGPGQDPQFLISFYEKMQSDKGSIPDRFSAQQFSDYHSELNMSSLELGDSALYFCASSSYRGAKNIQYFGAGTRLSVL.

The chain is built from TRBV29-1 and TRBJ2-1; no reliable D call. Looked up from germline, CDR1 is SQVTM and CDR2 is ANQGSEA. There are 12 residues in the CDR3. Trimming took off 6 bases at V and 8 bases at J, with 14 bases between the two ends. The CDR3 sequence: CSVSTRSYEQFF. The CDR3 DNA sequence: TGCAGCGTCTCTACCCGCTCCTATGAGCAGTTCTTC.

The chain carries TRBV2 and TRBJ2-1, with 13 bases identical to TRBD2. The J segment lost 9 bases and the V segment lost 6 bases, leaving 11 bases of the junction unmatched. Germline V CDR1 and CDR2: SNHLY, FYNNEI. This CDR3 is 16 amino acids long. The CDR3, as DNA: TGTGCCAGCAGGGAGCCGGGACTAGCGGGACTAATTGAGCAGTTCTTC. The encoded protein is CASREPGLAGLIEQFF.

The CDR3 coding sequence is TGCGCCAGCAGCTTGACTAGCGGGGGGGAGTGGGTGACCCAGTACTTC. The encoded protein is CASSLTSGGEWVTQYF. The rearrangement joins TRBV5-1 to TRBJ2-5; 13 nucleotides line up with TRBD2. Germline CDR1 SGHRS, CDR2 YFSETQ. This CDR3 is built from 16 residues. V shed 1 base and J 7 bases; nucleotides not matched to a gene: 7.

This clone was detected a few times. The chain recombines TRBV27 with TRBJ2-3; weak D call: TRBD2 (5 bases). The CDR3 length is 16 residues. Germline V gene data show CDR1 as MNHEY and CDR2 as SMNVEV (reference sequence). The ends were cut back, 4 bases at V and 3 bases at J, with 17 bases in the middle. In DNA, the CDR3 is TGTGCCAGCAGTTCCCCCCTGAGGGAAGGGACAGATACGCAGTATTTT. Its translation is CASSSPLREGTDTQYF.

The chain's CDR3 is CSVAPGQGNGNTIYF. CDR3 bases: TGCAGCGTTGCCCCGGGACAGGGAAACGGAAACACCATATATTTT. The chain is built from TRBV29-1 and TRBJ1-3, with TRBD1 identical over 9 bases. The junction had 8 bases not matched to a gene; V was cut back by 4 bases and J by 4 bases. There are 15 residues in the CDR3. The germline gives CDR1 SQVTM, CDR2 ANQGSEA.